The present T cell receptor (beta chain) was sequenced within a study of cytomegalovirus exposure and HLA in healthy donors. Whole-study findings and limits: A later analysis linked a missense variant in DCLRE1C to the trimming of TCR beta V and J genes.

Both 60 Vbeta primers and 13 Jbeta primers went into the PCR. Produced via immunoSEQ multiplex PCR; TCRdb's table is partial and in-frame only. The sample records roughly 100,000 clones, around 77% being singletons. With respect to this clone: Its antigen remains unknown.

Looked up from germline, CDR1 is SGHTA and CDR2 is FQGNSA. Trimming stripped 5 bases from V and 2 bases from J, with 14 bases between. CDR3 length: 15 amino acids. The rearrangement joins TRBV7-2 to TRBJ2-3; no firm D call. The sequenced material came from PBMCs. The TCR was taken from a male donor in good health and CMV-seropositive. CDR3 sequence reads: CASSPVRRNTDTQYF. In nucleotides, the CDR3 is TGTGCCAGCAGCCCGGTTCGTCGAAACACAGATACGCAGTATTTT. Full variable domain (remainder filled in from reference TRBV7-2 and TRBJ2-3): GAGVSQSPSNKVTEKGKDVELRCDPISGHTALYWYRQSLGQGLEFLIYFQGNSAPDKSGLPSDRFSAERTGGSVSTLTIQRTQQEDSAVYLCASSPVRRNTDTQYFGPGTRLTVL.